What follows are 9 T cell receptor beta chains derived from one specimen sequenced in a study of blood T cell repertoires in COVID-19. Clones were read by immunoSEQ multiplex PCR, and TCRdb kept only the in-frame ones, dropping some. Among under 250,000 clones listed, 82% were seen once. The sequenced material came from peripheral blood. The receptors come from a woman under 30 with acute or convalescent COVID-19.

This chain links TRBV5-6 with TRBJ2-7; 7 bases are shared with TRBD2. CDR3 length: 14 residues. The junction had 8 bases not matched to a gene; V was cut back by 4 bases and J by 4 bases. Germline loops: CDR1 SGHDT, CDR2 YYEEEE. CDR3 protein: CASSPDLAVYEQYF. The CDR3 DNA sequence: TGTGCCAGCAGCCCGGATCTAGCGGTTTACGAGCAGTACTTC.

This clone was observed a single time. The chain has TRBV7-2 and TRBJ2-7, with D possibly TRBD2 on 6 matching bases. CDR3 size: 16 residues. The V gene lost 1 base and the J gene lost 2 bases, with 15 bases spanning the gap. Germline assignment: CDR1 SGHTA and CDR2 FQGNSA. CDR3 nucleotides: TGTGCCAGCAGCTTAGGTTCGGCGGGATTAGCCTACGAGCAGTACTTC. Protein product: CASSLGSAGLAYEQYF.

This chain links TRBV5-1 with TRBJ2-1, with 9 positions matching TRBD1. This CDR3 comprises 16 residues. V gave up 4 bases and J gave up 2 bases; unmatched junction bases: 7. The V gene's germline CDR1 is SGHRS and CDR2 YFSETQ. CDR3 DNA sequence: TGCGCCAGCAGCCCCCGGGGACAGGGAACCTACAATGAGCAGTTCTTC. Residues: CASSPRGQGTYNEQFF.

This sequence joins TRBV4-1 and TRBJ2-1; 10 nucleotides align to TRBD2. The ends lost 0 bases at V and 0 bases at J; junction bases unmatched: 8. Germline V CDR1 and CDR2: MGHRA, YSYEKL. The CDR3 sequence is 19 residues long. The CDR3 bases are TGCGCCAGCAGCCAAGAACTAGCGGGAACGAAGAGCTCCTACAATGAGCAGTTCTTC. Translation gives CASSQELAGTKSSYNEQFF.

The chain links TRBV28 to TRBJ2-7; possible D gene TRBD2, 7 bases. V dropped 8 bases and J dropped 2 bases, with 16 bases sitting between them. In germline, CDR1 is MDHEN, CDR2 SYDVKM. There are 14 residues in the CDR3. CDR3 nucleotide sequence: TGTGCCAGCCGGGGGGCGGGAGTGGCCTACGAGCAGTACTTC. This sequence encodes CASRGAGVAYEQYF.

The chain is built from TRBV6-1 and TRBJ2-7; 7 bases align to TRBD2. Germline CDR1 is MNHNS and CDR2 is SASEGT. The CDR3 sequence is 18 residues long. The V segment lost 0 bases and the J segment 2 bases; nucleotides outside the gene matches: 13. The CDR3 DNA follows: TGTGCCAGCAGTGAAGCGGTCGGGAGGTTTTTAATAGCCTACGAGCAGTACTTC. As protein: CASSEAVGRFLIAYEQYF.

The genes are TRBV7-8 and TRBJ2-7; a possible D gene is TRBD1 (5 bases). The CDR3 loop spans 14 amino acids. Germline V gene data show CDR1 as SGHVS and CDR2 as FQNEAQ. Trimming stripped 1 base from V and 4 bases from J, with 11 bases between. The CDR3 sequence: CASSLGVQGYEQYF. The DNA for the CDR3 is TGTGCCAGCAGCTTAGGAGTGCAGGGATACGAGCAGTACTTC.

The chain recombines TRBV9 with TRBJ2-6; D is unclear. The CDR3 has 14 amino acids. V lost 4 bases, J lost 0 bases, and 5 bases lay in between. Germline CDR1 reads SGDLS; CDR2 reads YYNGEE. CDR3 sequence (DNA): TGTGCCAGCAGCCCCCGCTCTGGGGCCAACGTCCTGACTTTC. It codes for CASSPRSGANVLTF.

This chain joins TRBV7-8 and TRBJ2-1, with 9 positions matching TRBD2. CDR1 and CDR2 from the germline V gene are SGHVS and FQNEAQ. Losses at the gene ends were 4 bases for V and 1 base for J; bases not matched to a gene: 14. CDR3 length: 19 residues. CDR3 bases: TGTGCCAGCAGCTCCCGAATTCGACTAGCGGCGCTTTCCTACAATGAGCAGTTCTTC. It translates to CASSSRIRLAALSYNEQFF.